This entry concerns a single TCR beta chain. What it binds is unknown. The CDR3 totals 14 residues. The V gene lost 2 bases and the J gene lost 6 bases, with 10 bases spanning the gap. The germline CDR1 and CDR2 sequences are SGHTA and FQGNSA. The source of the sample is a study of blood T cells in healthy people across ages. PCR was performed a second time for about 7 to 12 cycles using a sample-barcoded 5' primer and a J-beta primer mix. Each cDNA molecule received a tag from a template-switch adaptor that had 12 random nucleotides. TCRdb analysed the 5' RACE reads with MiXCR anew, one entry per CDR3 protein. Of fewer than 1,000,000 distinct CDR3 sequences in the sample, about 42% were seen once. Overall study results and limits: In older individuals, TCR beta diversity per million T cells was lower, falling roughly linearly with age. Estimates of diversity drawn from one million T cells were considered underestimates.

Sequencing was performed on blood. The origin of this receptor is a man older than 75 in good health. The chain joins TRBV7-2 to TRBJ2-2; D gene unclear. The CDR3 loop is CASSLTPGAGELFF. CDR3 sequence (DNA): TGTGCCAGCAGCTTAACACCTGGGGCCGGGGAGCTGTTTTTT.